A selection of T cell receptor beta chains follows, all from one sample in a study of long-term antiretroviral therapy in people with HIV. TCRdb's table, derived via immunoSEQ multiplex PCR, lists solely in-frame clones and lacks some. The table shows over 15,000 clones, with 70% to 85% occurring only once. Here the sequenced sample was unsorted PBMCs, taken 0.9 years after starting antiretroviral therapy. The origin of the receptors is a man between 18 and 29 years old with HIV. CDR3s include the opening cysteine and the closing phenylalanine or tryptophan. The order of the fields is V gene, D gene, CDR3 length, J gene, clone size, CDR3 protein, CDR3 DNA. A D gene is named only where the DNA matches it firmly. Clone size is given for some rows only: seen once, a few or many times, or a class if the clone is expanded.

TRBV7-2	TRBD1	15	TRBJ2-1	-	CASSLWTGGYNEQFF	TGTGCCAGCAGCCTATGGACAGGGGGCTACAATGAGCAGTTCTTC
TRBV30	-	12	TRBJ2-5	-	CAWNKGLGTQYF	TGTGCCTGGAATAAGGGTTTAGGGACCCAGTACTTC
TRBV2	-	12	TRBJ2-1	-	CASSPTSNEQFF	TGTGCCAGCAGTCCCACTAGTAATGAGCAGTTCTTC
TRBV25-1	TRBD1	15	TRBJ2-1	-	CASSGETGLKIEQFF	TGTGCCAGCAGCGGGGAGACAGGGCTCAAAATAGAGCAGTTCTTC
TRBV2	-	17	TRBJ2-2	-	CASKKISGDENTGELFF	TGTGCCAGCAAGAAAATTTCAGGGGACGAAAACACCGGGGAGCTGTTTTTT
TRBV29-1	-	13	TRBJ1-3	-	CSVARGSGNTIYF	TGCAGCGTTGCTCGGGGATCCGGAAACACCATATATTTT
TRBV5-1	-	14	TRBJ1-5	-	CASSLNGVDQPQHF	TGCGCCAGCAGCTTAAACGGGGTTGATCAGCCCCAGCATTTT
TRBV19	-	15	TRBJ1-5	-	CASSMGRETNQPQHF	TGTGCCAGTAGTATGGGCAGGGAAACGAATCAGCCCCAGCATTTT
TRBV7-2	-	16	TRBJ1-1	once	CASSLGRVGEGTEAFF	TGTGCCAGCAGCTTAGGAAGGGTAGGGGAAGGTACTGAAGCTTTCTTT
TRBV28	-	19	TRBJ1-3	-	CASSHHGIGHGNSGNTIYF	TGTGCCAGCAGCCACCATGGGATAGGCCATGGGAATTCTGGAAACACCATATATTTT
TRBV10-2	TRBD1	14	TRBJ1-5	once	CASSMGQRDQPQHF	TGCGCCAGCAGTATGGGACAGAGAGATCAGCCCCAGCATTTT
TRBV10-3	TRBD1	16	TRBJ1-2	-	CAISDHPDRGDYGYTF	TGTGCCATCAGTGACCACCCGGACAGGGGGGACTATGGCTACACCTTC
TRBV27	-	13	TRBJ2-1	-	CASSLFRDNEQFF	TGTGCCAGCAGTTTATTCAGGGACAATGAGCAGTTCTTC
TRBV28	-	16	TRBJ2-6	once	CASSFGSVSGANVLTF	TGTGCCAGCAGTTTTGGGTCGGTCTCTGGGGCCAACGTCCTGACTTTC
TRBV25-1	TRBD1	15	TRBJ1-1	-	CASSDSKNPGTGGYF	TGTGCCAGCAGTGATTCAAAGAACCCGGGAACAGGGGGCTACTTT
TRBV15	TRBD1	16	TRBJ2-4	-	CATSRALQGAKNIQYF	TGTGCCACCAGCAGGGCATTACAGGGGGCCAAAAACATTCAGTACTTC
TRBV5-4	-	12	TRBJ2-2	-	CASSLYTGELFF	TGTGCCAGCAGCTTATACACCGGGGAGCTGTTTTTT
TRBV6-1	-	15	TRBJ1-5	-	CASRPGQTSNQPQHF	TGTGCCAGCAGACCGGGACAAACTAGCAATCAGCCCCAGCATTTT
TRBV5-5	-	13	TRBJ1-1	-	CASSLTVNTEAFF	TGTGCCAGCAGCTTGACAGTCAACACTGAAGCTTTCTTT
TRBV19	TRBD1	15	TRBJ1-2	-	CASSIGNRGTYGYTF	TGTGCCAGTAGTATCGGCAACAGGGGGACATATGGCTACACCTTC
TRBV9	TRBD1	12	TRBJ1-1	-	CASSGGDREAFF	TGTGCCAGCAGCGGCGGGGACAGGGAAGCTTTCTTT